These 9 T cell receptor beta chains originate from one sample sequenced in a study of blood T cell repertoires in COVID-19 (dated by TCRdb to 2020 to 2021). The library was generated by the immunoSEQ multiplex PCR assay. What TCRdb holds here is the immuneACCESS table cut down to in-frame rearrangements. Part of the clones is not present; checked against another copy, under half of the missing clones reflect an unresolved V gene, and the others are unexplained. The sample includes 95,000 to 100,000 clones, with 85% observed a single time. The ten top clones hold about 1.8% of the sample. Sequencing was done on a sample of peripheral blood. All receptors derive from a woman in her seventies with active or convalescent COVID-19.

V usage is TRBV24-1 and J usage is TRBJ1-2, with 8 bases that match TRBD1. V gave up 4 bases and J gave up 3 bases; unmatched junction bases: 6. Germline CDR1 and CDR2: KGHDR and SFDVKD. The CDR3 runs 15 residues. The CDR3 sequence is CATSDPYRGDYGYTF. As DNA, the CDR3 is TGTGCCACCAGTGACCCCTACAGGGGGGACTATGGCTACACCTTC.

The chain uses TRBV27 and TRBJ1-2; 7 nucleotides agree with TRBD1. This CDR3 comprises 16 residues. The germline gives CDR1 MNHEY, CDR2 SMNVEV (reference sequence). The V gene end was trimmed by 5 bases and the J gene end by 2 bases; junction bases not matched to a gene: 11. Written as DNA, the CDR3 is TGTGCCAGCAGTCTCCACTCGACAGGGATCAACTATGGCTACACCTTC. Its protein product is CASSLHSTGINYGYTF.

The V gene is TRBV5-1, the J gene TRBJ2-5, with D possibly TRBD2 on 5 matching bases. Deletions cut 2 bases from V and 0 bases from J, with 11 bases between. The CDR3 covers 15 residues. Germline CDR1 SGHRS, CDR2 YFSETQ. CDR3 DNA: TGCGCCAGCAGCTTTTCGGGGAGTTACCAAGAGACCCAGTACTTC. Its translation is CASSFSGSYQETQYF. Complete variable domain (other parts from reference TRBV5-1 and TRBJ2-5): KAGVTQTPRYLIKTRGQQVTLSCSPISGHRSVSWYQQTPGQGLQFLFEYFSETQRNKGNFPGRFSGRQFSNSRSEMNVSTLELGDSALYLCASSFSGSYQETQYFGPGTRLLVL.

The chain is built from TRBV5-6 and TRBJ2-4; D uncertain. The germline CDR1 and CDR2 sequences are SGHDT and YYEEEE. V shed 3 bases and J shed 0 bases, with 10 bases lying between them. The CDR3 extends over 15 amino acids. The CDR3, as DNA: TGTGCCAGCAGCTCGGCGACAATAGCCAAAAACATTCAGTACTTC. Encoded protein: CASSSATIAKNIQYF.

This chain uses TRBV20-1 with TRBJ2-2, with 8 bases matching TRBD1. CDR1 is DFQATT and CDR2 is SNEGSKA in the germline V gene (reference sequence). Losses at the gene ends were 3 bases for V and 2 bases for J; bases not matched to a gene: 8. This CDR3 is 16 amino acids long. In DNA, the CDR3 is TGCAGTGCTAGTCTTGACAGGGGAACTAACACCGGGGAGCTGTTTTTT. It is translated as CSASLDRGTNTGELFF.

The V and J genes are TRBV7-2 and TRBJ1-4; no firm D call. The CDR3 runs 13 residues. Germline loops: CDR1 SGHTA, CDR2 FQGNSA. Trimming cost V 5 bases and J 10 bases, with 14 bases left between them. As DNA, the CDR3 is TGTGCCAGCAGCCCTCCGACCCGGGGAAAACTGTTTTTT. Translation gives CASSPPTRGKLFF.

The rearrangement uses TRBV2 and TRBJ1-2; no clear D. The CDR3 is 14 amino acids. Germline CDR1 SNHLY, CDR2 FYNNEI. The germline V and J ends were trimmed by 3 bases and 2 bases, with 10 bases remaining between them. The CDR3 DNA reads as TGTGCCAGCAGTGAGGGGAGATCCAACTATGGCTACACCTTC. This encodes CASSEGRSNYGYTF.

The genes are TRBV23-1 and TRBJ1-2, with a possible D match to TRBD1 (6 bases). TRBV23-1 is labeled an ORF, and its function is uncertain. The CDR3 extends over 12 amino acids. V dropped 6 bases and J dropped 3 bases, with 8 bases sitting between them. The CDR3 nucleotides are TGCGCCAGCAGGCAGGGGTACTATGGCTACACCTTC. Its protein is CASRQGYYGYTF.

V usage is TRBV5-1 and J usage is TRBJ2-7, with 7 bases identical to TRBD2. V lost 4 bases, J lost 2 bases, and 3 bases stayed unmatched. Germline CDR1 SGHRS, CDR2 YFSETQ. The CDR3 sequence is 13 residues long. The DNA for the CDR3 is TGCGCCAGCAGCCGCCGGGGGGCCTACGAGCAGTACTTC. Translating it yields CASSRRGAYEQYF.